What follows are 21 T cell receptor beta chains derived from one specimen sequenced in a study of shared clonotypes between healthy human individuals. Here immunoSEQ multiplex PCR was the method, and the copy in TCRdb shows in-frame clones only, minus some. Of about 1,500,000 clones listed, roughly 96% are singletons. The sequenced sample was naive CD4+ T cells sorted from blood. The subset denotes: CD45RA+ positively selected. Every receptor here comes from a man aged 25-45 years in good health.

The rearrangement links TRBV27 to TRBJ2-7; D gene ambiguous. V was pared by 8 bases and J by 7 bases, with 12 bases between. There are 11 residues in the CDR3. Germline V gene lookup returns CDR1 MNHEY and CDR2 SMNVEV (reference sequence). The CDR3 reads CASPACDEQYF. CDR3 DNA: TGTGCCAGCCCCGCGTGTGATGAGCAGTACTTC.

V is TRBV7-9 and J is TRBJ1-2; 7 bases align to TRBD1. Trimming at V came to 4 bases and at J to 5 bases, leaving 13 bases not matched to a gene. The CDR3 consists of 16 residues. The germline CDR1 and CDR2 sequences are SEHNR and FQNEAQ (reference sequence). DNA for the CDR3: TGTGCCAGCAGCTACGTTTTCCGGGCACAGGGGTATGGCTACACCTTC. This translates into CASSYVFRAQGYGYTF.

The chain is built from TRBV7-6 and TRBJ1-2; the D gene is possibly TRBD1 (5 bases). CDR3 length equals 15 residues. Trimming cost V 5 bases and J 6 bases, with 19 bases left between them. Germline V gene sequence: CDR1 SGHVS, CDR2 FNYEAQ. The CDR3 protein is CASSPLAGLGDGYTF. CDR3 nucleotides: TGTGCCAGCAGCCCACTAGCGGGACTAGGGGATGGCTACACCTTC.

The chain couples TRBV6-1 to TRBJ2-1; D assignment may be TRBD1 or TRBD2 (5 bases each). Germline CDR1 MNHNS, CDR2 SASEGT. The CDR3 consists of 23 residues. The V end lost 2 bases, the J end lost 4 bases, and 36 bases lay between the germline ends. DNA for the CDR3: TGTGCCAGCAGTGAATCTTCTTCTTCTATATGGGGACCCCAAAAATCCAATTACAATGAGCAGTTCTTC. Translating gives CASSESSSSIWGPQKSNYNEQFF.

The chain employs TRBV4-1 and TRBJ2-1, with D possibly being TRBD1 (7 bases). The CDR3 contains 12 residues. V gave up 1 base and J gave up 15 bases, with 13 bases separating them. Looked up from germline, CDR1 is MGHRA and CDR2 is YSYEKL. CDR3 sequence reads: CASSQVRGVLFF. DNA for the CDR3: TGCGCCAGCAGCCAAGTCAGGGGGGTGCTGTTCTTC.

The chain links TRBV30 to TRBJ2-5, with TRBD2 as a possible D gene (7 bases). This CDR3 is 13 amino acids long. Germline CDR1 is GTSNPN and CDR2 is SVGIG (reference sequence). V lost 5 bases and J lost 5, with 15 bases in between. Written as DNA, the CDR3 is TGTGCCTGGGGTCCGGGGGGCTTGGAGACCCAGTACTTC. Protein: CAWGPGGLETQYF.

In DNA form, the CDR3 reads TGCGCCAGCAGCCAAAGCGGGAGTATCGGGGAGCTGTTTTTT. It translates to CASSQSGSIGELFF. The chain links TRBV5-1 to TRBJ2-2; TRBD2 matches at 8 bases. Per germline, CDR1 SGHRS and CDR2 YFSETQ. With V trimmed by 4 bases and J by 7 bases, 6 bases remained unmatched. The CDR3 totals 14 residues.

Details on this clone: The sample carries other DNA sequences with the same CDR3. The chain uses TRBV5-1 and TRBJ2-7; 7 bases are a match to TRBD1. The CDR3 contains 12 residues. The junction had 3 bases not matched to a gene; V was cut back by 4 bases and J by 5 bases. Germline values: CDR1 SGHRS, CDR2 YFSETQ. The CDR3 DNA is TGCGCCAGCAGCCTCACAGGGGACGAGCAGTACTTC. Its translation: CASSLTGDEQYF.

The chain is built from TRBV11-2 and TRBJ2-5, with 9 bases that match TRBD2. Germline V lookup: CDR1 SGHAT, CDR2 FQNNGV. V was pared by 6 bases and J by 7 bases, with 9 bases of the junction left unmatched. The CDR3 totals 14 residues. The DNA of the CDR3 is TGTGCCAGCAGTCGACTAGCGGCCCCGGGGACCCAGTACTTC. Translated, it gives CASSRLAAPGTQYF.

The rearrangement joins TRBV27 to TRBJ1-1, with D uncertain. CDR1 is MNHEY, CDR2 SMNVEV, per germline (reference sequence). Trimming stripped 4 bases from V and 4 bases from J, with 13 bases between. The CDR3 is made up of 14 amino acids. CDR3 residues: CASSSLVRTTEAFF. DNA of the CDR3: TGTGCCAGCAGTTCCTTAGTAAGAACCACTGAAGCTTTCTTT.

The DNA for the CDR3 is TGTGCCAGCAGCCTGGTGGGTAACGGGGAGCAGTACTTC. Translation: CASSLVGNGEQYF. The V and J genes are TRBV5-5 and TRBJ2-7; D remains unclear. The germline CDR1 and CDR2 sequences are SGHKS and YYEKEE (reference sequence). This CDR3 is 13 amino acids long. Trimming took off 4 bases at V and 7 bases at J, with 15 bases between the two ends.

V usage is TRBV5-6 and J usage is TRBJ2-1; D ambiguous. V was trimmed by 2 bases and J by 0 bases, leaving 9 bases between them. There are 15 residues in the CDR3. Germline-derived CDR1 and CDR2 are SGHDT and YYEEEE. In DNA, the CDR3 is TGTGCCAGCAGCTTCCGGAGCAGCTCCTACAATGAGCAGTTCTTC. Amino acid sequence: CASSFRSSSYNEQFF.

For this clone: Other DNA sequences from this sample encode an identical CDR3 as well. The chain couples TRBV28 to TRBJ1-2; maybe TRBD1 (5 bases). The CDR3 consists of 14 residues. V was shortened by 3 bases and J by 1 base, with 9 bases between the two germline ends. CDR1 is MDHEN, CDR2 SYDVKM, per germline. As DNA, the CDR3 is TGTGCCAGCAGTTTGTTTGGGGGTAACTATGGCTACACCTTC. It specifies CASSLFGGNYGYTF.

The rearrangement joins TRBV28 to TRBJ2-4; unclear D gene. CDR1 is MDHEN and CDR2 is SYDVKM in the germline V gene. V shed 6 bases and J shed 10 bases, with 13 bases lying between them. This CDR3 spans 12 amino acids. The CDR3 region has the DNA TGTGCCAGCAGCCTGAGGCCCAGGATTCAGTACTTC. Translation: CASSLRPRIQYF.

The rearrangement uses TRBV5-4 and TRBJ2-7; 14 nucleotides align to TRBD2. The germline V gene encodes CDR1 SGHNT and CDR2 YYREEE (reference sequence). The CDR3 contains 16 residues. V was clipped by 4 bases and J by 4 bases; unmatched bases: 7. CDR3 sequence (DNA): TGTGCCAGCAGCCAGGGACTAGCGGGAGTTCAGTACGAGCAGTACTTC. Protein product: CASSQGLAGVQYEQYF.

This chain joins TRBV5-1 and TRBJ2-7; D ambiguous. Per the germline V gene, CDR1 is SGHRS and CDR2 is YFSETQ. V was cut by 2 bases and J by 7 bases, with 16 bases left in between. This CDR3 region has 14 residues. CDR3 in DNA: TGCGCCAGCAGCTTATCACTCCTCGAAGGGGAGCAGTACTTC. Protein product: CASSLSLLEGEQYF.

The rearrangement links TRBV4-1 to TRBJ2-5; 11 bases map to TRBD2. The CDR3 runs 15 residues. The V gene end was trimmed by 1 base and the J gene end by 3 bases; junction bases not matched to a gene: 1. Germline lookup yields CDR1 MGHRA and CDR2 YSYEKL. CDR3 region: CASSQGGLAEETQYF. CDR3 nucleotide sequence: TGCGCCAGCAGCCAAGGGGGACTAGCGGAAGAGACCCAGTACTTC.

V and J are TRBV11-2 and TRBJ2-3; TRBD2 agrees at 11 bases. This CDR3 is 15 amino acids long. The V and J ends lost 5 bases and 5 bases, in that order; junction bases with no gene match: 6. CDR1 is SGHAT, CDR2 FQNNGV, per germline. Written as DNA, the CDR3 is TGTGCCAGCAGCGGAGGACTAGCGGGCCGAGATACGCAGTATTTT. Encoded protein: CASSGGLAGRDTQYF. The full variable domain, its missing parts supplied by reference TRBV11-2 and TRBJ2-3, is EAGVAQSPRYKIIEKRQSVAFWCNPISGHATLYWYQQILGQGPKLLIQFQNNGVVDDSQLPKDRFSAERLKGVDSTLKIQPAKLEDSAVYLCASSGGLAGRDTQYFGPGTRLTVL.

The V call is TRBV4-3, the J call TRBJ2-1; TRBD2 might be the D (6 bases). Germline V gene data show CDR1 as LGHNA and CDR2 as YSLEER. The CDR3 has 14 amino acids. With 4 bases removed from V and 5 bases from J, the gap between germline ends came to 12 bases. The CDR3 DNA follows: TGCGCCAGCAGCCCCCGGGAGTGGGACAATGAGCAGTTCTTC. Encoded protein: CASSPREWDNEQFF.

This chain links TRBV7-3 with TRBJ2-7; D is undetermined. Trimming shortened V by 0 bases and J by 0 bases, and 6 bases separated the two germline ends. The germline V gene has CDR1 SGHTA and CDR2 FQGTGA. The CDR3 loop spans 14 amino acids. CDR3 in amino acids: CASSLTGSSYEQYF. In nucleotides, the CDR3 is TGTGCCAGCAGCTTAACGGGCTCCTCCTACGAGCAGTACTTC.

This chain connects TRBV30 to TRBJ1-2; D possibly corresponds to TRBD1 (6 bases). This CDR3 comprises 14 residues. Germline loops: CDR1 GTSNPN, CDR2 SVGIG (reference sequence). The germline V and J ends were trimmed by 0 bases and 8 bases, with 16 bases remaining between them. CDR3 DNA: TGTGCCTGGAGTGTACGAGGGGGGGCGCTGGGCTACACCTTC. This translates into CAWSVRGGALGYTF.